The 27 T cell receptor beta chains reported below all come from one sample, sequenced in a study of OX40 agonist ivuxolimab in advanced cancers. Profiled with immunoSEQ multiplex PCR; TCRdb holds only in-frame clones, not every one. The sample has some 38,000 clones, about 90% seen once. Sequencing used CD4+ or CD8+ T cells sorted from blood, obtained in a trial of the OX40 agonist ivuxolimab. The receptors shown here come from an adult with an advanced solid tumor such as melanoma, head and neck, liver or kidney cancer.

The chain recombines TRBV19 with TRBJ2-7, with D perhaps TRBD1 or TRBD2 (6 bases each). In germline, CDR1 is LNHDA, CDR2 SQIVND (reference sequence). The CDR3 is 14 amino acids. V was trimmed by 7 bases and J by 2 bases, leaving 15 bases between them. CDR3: CASTPTGAAYEQYF. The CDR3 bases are TGTGCCAGTACCCCGACGGGGGCGGCCTACGAGCAGTACTTC.

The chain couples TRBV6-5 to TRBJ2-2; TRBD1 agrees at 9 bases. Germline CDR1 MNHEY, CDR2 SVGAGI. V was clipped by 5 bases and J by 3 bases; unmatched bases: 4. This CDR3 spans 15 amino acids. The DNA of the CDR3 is TGTGCCAGCAGTCCCGGGACAGGGTACACCGGGGAGCTGTTTTTT. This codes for CASSPGTGYTGELFF.

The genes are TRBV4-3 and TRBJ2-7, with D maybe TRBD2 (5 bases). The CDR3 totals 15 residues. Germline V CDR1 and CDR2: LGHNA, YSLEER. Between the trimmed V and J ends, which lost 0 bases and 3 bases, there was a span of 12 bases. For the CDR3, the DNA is TGCGCCAGCAGCCAAGATCCGGGGAATGGCTACGAGCAGTACTTC. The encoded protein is CASSQDPGNGYEQYF.

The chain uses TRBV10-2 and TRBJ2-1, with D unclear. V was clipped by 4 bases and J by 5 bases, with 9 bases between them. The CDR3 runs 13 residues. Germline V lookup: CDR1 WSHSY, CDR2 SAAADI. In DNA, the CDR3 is TGCGCCAGCAGTGTGGTGAAACACAATGAGCAGTTCTTC. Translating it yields CASSVVKHNEQFF.

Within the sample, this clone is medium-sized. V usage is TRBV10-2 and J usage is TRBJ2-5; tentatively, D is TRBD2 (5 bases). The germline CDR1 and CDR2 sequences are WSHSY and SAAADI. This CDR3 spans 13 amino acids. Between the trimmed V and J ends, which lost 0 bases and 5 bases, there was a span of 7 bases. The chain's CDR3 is CASSESEVETQYF. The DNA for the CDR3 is TGCGCCAGCAGTGAGTCGGAGGTTGAGACCCAGTACTTC.

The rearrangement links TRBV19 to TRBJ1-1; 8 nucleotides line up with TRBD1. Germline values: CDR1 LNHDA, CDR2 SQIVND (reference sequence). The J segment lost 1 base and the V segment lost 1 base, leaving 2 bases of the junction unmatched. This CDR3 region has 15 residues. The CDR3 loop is CASSIGGTGNTEAFF. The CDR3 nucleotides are TGTGCCAGTAGTATAGGCGGGACAGGGAACACTGAAGCTTTCTTT.

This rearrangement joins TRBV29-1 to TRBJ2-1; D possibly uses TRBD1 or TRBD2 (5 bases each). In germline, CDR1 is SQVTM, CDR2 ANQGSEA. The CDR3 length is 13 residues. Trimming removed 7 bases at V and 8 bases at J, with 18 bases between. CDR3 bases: TGCAGCGCTATCCGGGACCTAGGGTATGAGCAGTTCTTC. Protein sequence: CSAIRDLGYEQFF.

The CDR3: CASSPGVGYEQYF. Written as DNA, the CDR3 is TGTGCCAGCAGTCCGGGGGTGGGCTACGAGCAGTACTTC. The chain carries TRBV27 and TRBJ2-7, with D perhaps matching TRBD2 (6 bases). The germline V gene has CDR1 MNHEY and CDR2 SMNVEV (reference sequence). The CDR3 sequence is 13 residues long. The germline V and J ends were trimmed by 5 bases and 3 bases, with 11 bases remaining between them.

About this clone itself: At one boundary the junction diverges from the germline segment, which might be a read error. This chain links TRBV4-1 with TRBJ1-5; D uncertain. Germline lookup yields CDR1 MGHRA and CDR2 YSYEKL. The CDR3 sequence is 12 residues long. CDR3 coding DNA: TGTGCCAGCAGCCAAGACAATCAGCCCCAGCATTTT. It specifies CASSQDNQPQHF.

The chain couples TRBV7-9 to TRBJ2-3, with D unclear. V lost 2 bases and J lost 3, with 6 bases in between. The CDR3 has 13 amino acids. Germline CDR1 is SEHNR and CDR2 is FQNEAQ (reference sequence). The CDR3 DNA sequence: TGTGCCAGCAGCTTACTCCGTACAGATACGCAGTATTTT. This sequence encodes CASSLLRTDTQYF.

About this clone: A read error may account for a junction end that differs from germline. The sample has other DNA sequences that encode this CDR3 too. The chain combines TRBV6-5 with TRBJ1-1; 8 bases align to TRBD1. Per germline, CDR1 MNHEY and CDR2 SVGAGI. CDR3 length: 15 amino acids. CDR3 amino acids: CASFGQGFLNTEAFF. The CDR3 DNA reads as TGCGCCAGCTTTGGACAGGGATTCTTGAACACTGAAGCTTTCTTT.

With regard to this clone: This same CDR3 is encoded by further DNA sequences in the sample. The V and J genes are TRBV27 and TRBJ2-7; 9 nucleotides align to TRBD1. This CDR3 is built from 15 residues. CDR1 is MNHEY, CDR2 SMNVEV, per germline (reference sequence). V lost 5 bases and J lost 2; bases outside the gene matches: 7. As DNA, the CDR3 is TGTGCCAGCAGTCTCGCCGGGACAGGGACCTACGAGCAGTACTTC. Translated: CASSLAGTGTYEQYF.

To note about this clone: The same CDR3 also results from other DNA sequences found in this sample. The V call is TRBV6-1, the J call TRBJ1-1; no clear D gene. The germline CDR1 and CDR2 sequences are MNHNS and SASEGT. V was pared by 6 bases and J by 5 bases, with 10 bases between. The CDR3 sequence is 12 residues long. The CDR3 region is CASSPGGTEAFF. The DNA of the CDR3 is TGTGCCAGCAGCCCGGGCGGTACTGAAGCTTTCTTT.

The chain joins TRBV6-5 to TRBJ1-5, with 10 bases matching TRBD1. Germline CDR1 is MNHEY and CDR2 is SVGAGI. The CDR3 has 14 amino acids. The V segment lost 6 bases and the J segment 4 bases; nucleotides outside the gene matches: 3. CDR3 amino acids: CASRSGQGNQPQHF. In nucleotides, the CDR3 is TGTGCCAGCAGATCGGGACAGGGGAATCAGCCCCAGCATTTT.

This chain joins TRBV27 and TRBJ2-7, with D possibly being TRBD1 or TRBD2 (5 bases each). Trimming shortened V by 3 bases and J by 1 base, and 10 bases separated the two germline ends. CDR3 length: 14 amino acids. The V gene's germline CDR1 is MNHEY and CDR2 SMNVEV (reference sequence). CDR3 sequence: CASSLLGVSYEQYF. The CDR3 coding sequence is TGTGCCAGCAGTTTGTTGGGGGTTTCCTACGAGCAGTACTTC.

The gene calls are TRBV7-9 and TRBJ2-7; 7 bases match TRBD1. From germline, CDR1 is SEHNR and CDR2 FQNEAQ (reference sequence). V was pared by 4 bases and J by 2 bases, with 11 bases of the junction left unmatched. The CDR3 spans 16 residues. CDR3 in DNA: TGTGCCAGCAGCTATTCCATGGGGACAGCAGCCTACGAGCAGTACTTC. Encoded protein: CASSYSMGTAAYEQYF.

The CDR3 DNA is TGCGCCACAACCACAGGGAACGAGCAGTACTTC. It is translated as CATTTGNEQYF. This sequence joins TRBV10-2 and TRBJ2-7, with D possibly matching TRBD1 (6 bases). This CDR3 spans 11 amino acids. CDR1 and CDR2 from the germline V gene are WSHSY and SAAADI. Trimming removed 10 bases from V and 5 bases from J, with 12 bases in between.

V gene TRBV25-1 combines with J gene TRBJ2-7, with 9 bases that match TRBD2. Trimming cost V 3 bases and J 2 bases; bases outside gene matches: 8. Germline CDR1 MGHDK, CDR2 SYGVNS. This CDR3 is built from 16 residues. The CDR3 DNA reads TGTGCCAGCAGTGATTGGGAGGCGGGAGGGCCCTACGAGCAGTACTTC. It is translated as CASSDWEAGGPYEQYF.

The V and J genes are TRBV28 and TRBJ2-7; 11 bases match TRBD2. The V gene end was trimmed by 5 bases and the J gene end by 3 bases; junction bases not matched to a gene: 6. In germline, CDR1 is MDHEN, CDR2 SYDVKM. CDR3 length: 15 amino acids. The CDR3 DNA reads TGTGCCAGCAGTAAAACTAGCGGGAGTCGCTACGAGCAGTACTTC. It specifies CASSKTSGSRYEQYF.

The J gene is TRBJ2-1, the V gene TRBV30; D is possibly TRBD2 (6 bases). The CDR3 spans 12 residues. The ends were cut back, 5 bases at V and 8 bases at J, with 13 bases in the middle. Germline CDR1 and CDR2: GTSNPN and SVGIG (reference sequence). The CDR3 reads CAWGTGLDEQFF. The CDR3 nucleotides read TGTGCCTGGGGGACTGGTCTGGATGAGCAGTTCTTC.

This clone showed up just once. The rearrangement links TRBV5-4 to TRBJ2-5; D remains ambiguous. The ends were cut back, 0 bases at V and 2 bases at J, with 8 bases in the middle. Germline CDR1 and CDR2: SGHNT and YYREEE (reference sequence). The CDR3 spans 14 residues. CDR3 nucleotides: TGTGCCAGCAGCTTGGAAGGTCTACAAGAGACCCAGTACTTC. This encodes CASSLEGLQETQYF.

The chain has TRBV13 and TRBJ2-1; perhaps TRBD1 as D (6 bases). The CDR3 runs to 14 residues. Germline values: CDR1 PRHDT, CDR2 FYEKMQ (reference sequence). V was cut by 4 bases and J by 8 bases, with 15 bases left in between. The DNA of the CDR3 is TGTGCCAGCAGCTCGGCCGGGACAAGGGATGAGCAGTTCTTC. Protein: CASSSAGTRDEQFF.

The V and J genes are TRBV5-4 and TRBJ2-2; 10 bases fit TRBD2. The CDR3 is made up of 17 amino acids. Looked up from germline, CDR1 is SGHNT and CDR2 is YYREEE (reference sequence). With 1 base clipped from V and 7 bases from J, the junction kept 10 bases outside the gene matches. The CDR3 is CASSLKLAGYSSGELFF. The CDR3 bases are TGTGCCAGCAGCTTGAAACTAGCGGGATATTCCAGCGGGGAGCTGTTTTTT.

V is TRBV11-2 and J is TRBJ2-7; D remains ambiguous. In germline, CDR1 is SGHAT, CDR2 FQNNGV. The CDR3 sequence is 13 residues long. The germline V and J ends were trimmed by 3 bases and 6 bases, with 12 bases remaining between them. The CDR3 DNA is TGTGCCAGCAGCTTCCTGGCGGTTGGCGAGCAGTACTTC. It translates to CASSFLAVGEQYF.

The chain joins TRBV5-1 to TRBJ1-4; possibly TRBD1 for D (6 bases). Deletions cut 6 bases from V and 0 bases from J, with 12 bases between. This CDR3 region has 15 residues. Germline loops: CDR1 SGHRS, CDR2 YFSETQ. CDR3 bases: TGCGCCAGCAACGAACAGGGTGCAACTAATGAAAAACTGTTTTTT. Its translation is CASNEQGATNEKLFF.

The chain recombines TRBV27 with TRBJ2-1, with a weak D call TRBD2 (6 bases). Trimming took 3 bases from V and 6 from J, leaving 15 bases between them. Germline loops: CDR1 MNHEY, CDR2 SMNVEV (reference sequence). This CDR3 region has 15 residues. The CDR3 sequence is CASSFSTGVSNEQFF. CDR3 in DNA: TGTGCCAGCAGTTTCAGCACGGGAGTATCCAATGAGCAGTTCTTC.

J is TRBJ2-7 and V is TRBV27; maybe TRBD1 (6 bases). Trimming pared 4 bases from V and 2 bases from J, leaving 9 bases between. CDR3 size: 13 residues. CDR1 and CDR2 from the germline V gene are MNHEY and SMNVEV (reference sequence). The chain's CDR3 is CASSYRVAYEQYF. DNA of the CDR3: TGTGCCAGCAGTTACAGGGTGGCCTACGAGCAGTACTTC.